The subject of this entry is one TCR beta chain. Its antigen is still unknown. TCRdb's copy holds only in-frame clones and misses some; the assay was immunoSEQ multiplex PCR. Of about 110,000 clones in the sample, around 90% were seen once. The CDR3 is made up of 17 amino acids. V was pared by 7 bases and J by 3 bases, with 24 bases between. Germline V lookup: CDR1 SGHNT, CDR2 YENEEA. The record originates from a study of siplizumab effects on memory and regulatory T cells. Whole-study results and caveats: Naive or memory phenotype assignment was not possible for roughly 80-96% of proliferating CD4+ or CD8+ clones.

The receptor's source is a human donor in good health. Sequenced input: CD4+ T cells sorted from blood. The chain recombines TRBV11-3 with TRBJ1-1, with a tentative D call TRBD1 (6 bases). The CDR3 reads CASTLYGTGAVDTEAFF. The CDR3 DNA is TGTGCCAGCACCCTCTACGGGACGGGGGCGGTGGACACTGAAGCTTTCTTT.